This T cell receptor beta chain was sequenced during a study of blood T cell repertoires in COVID-19. Study-wide background: Whether acute or convalescent, the COVID-19 samples came from the United States, Italy and Spain. Nucleic acid was either cDNA or gDNA, and it came from T cells, B-cell-depleted T cells, or PBMCs.

In the original workflow: Estimates of nucleated cell counts were drawn from the amplification of reference gene primers. The data were produced by immunoSEQ multiplex PCR, yet TCRdb's version contains in-frame clones alone and is incomplete. Clone size and the V and J calls come from that table; the DNA yielded D and trimming. The sample includes some 250,000 clones, roughly 86% of them seen just once. Sequencing used peripheral blood. The TCR sequence derives from a woman aged 25 to 39 who had recovered from COVID-19.

CDR3 sequence (DNA): TGTGCCAGCAGCTCGAGGGTCCTCTCTGGAAACACCATATATTTT. Protein product: CASSSRVLSGNTIYF. This sequence joins TRBV11-2 and TRBJ1-3; D gene unclear. Trimming left V 4 bases short and J 0 bases short, with 10 bases between. Germline assignment: CDR1 SGHAT and CDR2 FQNNGV. The CDR3 is 15 amino acids. Full variable domain (rest looked up from reference TRBV11-2 and TRBJ1-3): EAGVAQSPRYKIIEKRQSVAFWCNPISGHATLYWYQQILGQGPKLLIQFQNNGVVDDSQLPKDRFSAERLKGVDSTLKIQPAKLEDSAVYLCASSSRVLSGNTIYFGEGSWLTVV.